The 26 T cell receptor beta chains listed next were all sequenced from one sample in a study of cytomegalovirus exposure and HLA in healthy donors. Using immunoSEQ multiplex PCR, the repertoire was profiled, and TCRdb retains in-frame clones only, with some absent. The table records fewer than 350,000 clones, roughly 90% of them present only once. The sequenced sample consisted of PBMCs. The receptors derive from a young woman in good health and CMV-seronegative.

In this sample, this clone turned up once. The gene calls are TRBV9 and TRBJ1-4, with D possibly being TRBD1 (5 bases). Trimming removed 4 bases from V and 6 bases from J, with 16 bases in between. The CDR3 has 15 residues. Germline CDR1 and CDR2: SGDLS and YYNGEE. CDR3 residues: CASSPSDRTYEKLFF. CDR3 DNA sequence: TGTGCCAGCAGCCCCAGTGACAGAACCTATGAAAAACTGTTTTTT.

The chain uses TRBV7-9 and TRBJ2-7; 9 bases match TRBD2. This CDR3 is built from 14 residues. V was clipped by 3 bases and J by 5 bases; unmatched bases: 5. The germline gives CDR1 SEHNR, CDR2 FQNEAQ (reference sequence). The CDR3 nucleotides read TGTGCCAGCAGCTTGGCGGGAGGGCCTAACGAGCAGTACTTC. Its translation: CASSLAGGPNEQYF.

V and J are TRBV18 and TRBJ2-7, with D hard to call. Germline V gene data show CDR1 as KGHSH and CDR2 as LQKENI. V was trimmed by 5 bases and J by 2 bases, leaving 7 bases between them. The CDR3 runs to 12 residues. The CDR3 nucleotides read TGTGCCAGCTCAACAGCTACCTACGAGCAGTACTTC. As protein: CASSTATYEQYF.

This chain links TRBV4-1 with TRBJ2-7; tentatively, D is TRBD2 (5 bases). The CDR3 has 16 amino acids. Deletions cut 0 bases from V and 0 bases from J, with 12 bases between. Germline CDR1 is MGHRA and CDR2 is YSYEKL. The CDR3 loop reads CASSQESGILSYEQYF. CDR3 nucleotides: TGCGCCAGCAGCCAAGAATCCGGGATACTCTCCTACGAGCAGTACTTC.

The chain couples TRBV4-3 to TRBJ1-1; 7 bases fit TRBD1. The germline V gene encodes CDR1 LGHNA and CDR2 YSLEER. The CDR3 spans 15 residues. V lost 3 bases, J lost 6 bases, and 10 bases stayed unmatched. CDR3 sequence: CASSHVDRPSSEAFF. The CDR3 region has the DNA TGCGCCAGCAGCCATGTGGACAGGCCCTCCTCTGAAGCTTTCTTT.

V usage is TRBV30 and J usage is TRBJ2-5; D is unclear. The V and J ends lost 2 bases and 1 base respectively, with 5 bases between them. The germline V gene encodes CDR1 GTSNPN and CDR2 SVGIG (reference sequence). The CDR3 totals 12 residues. The CDR3 sequence: CAWSTSQETQYF. CDR3 bases: TGTGCCTGGAGTACCAGCCAAGAGACCCAGTACTTC.

This clone has just a few counts. The gene calls are TRBV9 and TRBJ2-3, with 7 bases lining up with TRBD1. Germline assignment: CDR1 SGDLS and CDR2 YYNGEE. The CDR3 extends over 16 amino acids. The junction had 6 bases not matched to a gene; V was cut back by 0 bases and J by 2 bases. As DNA, the CDR3 is TGTGCCAGCAGCGTAGAATCCGGGACAGTCACAGATACGCAGTATTTT. It specifies CASSVESGTVTDTQYF.

The CDR3 here is CASSVAQGMNTEAFF. CDR3 bases: TGTGCCAGCAGCGTAGCCCAGGGGATGAACACTGAAGCTTTCTTT. The chain employs TRBV9 and TRBJ1-1; maybe TRBD1 (6 bases). The V end was cut by 0 bases, the J end by 0 bases, with 9 bases between. The CDR3 contains 15 residues. Germline CDR1 reads SGDLS; CDR2 reads YYNGEE.

The chain recombines TRBV14 with TRBJ2-5; D remains ambiguous. Germline V gene data show CDR1 as SGHDN and CDR2 as FVKESK. Trimming left V 1 base short and J 5 bases short, with 5 bases between. This CDR3 has 12 amino acids. As DNA, the CDR3 is TGTGCCAGCAGCCAAGTGGCCGAGACCCAGTACTTC. Translated, it gives CASSQVAETQYF.

V and J are TRBV19 and TRBJ2-6, with 7 positions matching TRBD1. Germline V lookup: CDR1 LNHDA, CDR2 SQIVND (reference sequence). With V trimmed by 6 bases and J by 2 bases, 7 bases remained unmatched. The CDR3 loop spans 16 amino acids. Here the CDR3 reads CASSHQGGAGANVLTF. The CDR3 DNA reads TGTGCCAGTAGCCATCAAGGGGGCGCTGGGGCCAACGTCCTGACTTTC.

CDR3 sequence (DNA): TGTGCCAGCAGGAAAGGACTAGCTGGGTCAGATACGCAGTATTTT. Translation gives CASRKGLAGSDTQYF. The V call is TRBV5-8, the J call TRBJ2-3, with 8 bases matching TRBD2. V shed 5 bases and J 4 bases; nucleotides not matched to a gene: 9. Per the germline V gene, CDR1 is SGHTS and CDR2 is YDEGEE. This CDR3 has 15 amino acids.

The chain uses TRBV25-1 and TRBJ1-1; D is perhaps TRBD1 (6 bases). V was shortened by 7 bases and J by 3 bases, with 15 bases between the two germline ends. There are 14 residues in the CDR3. Germline V lookup: CDR1 MGHDK, CDR2 SYGVNS. Here the CDR3 reads CASIPQGRYTEAFF. The CDR3 nucleotides read TGTGCCAGCATCCCACAGGGCCGTTACACTGAAGCTTTCTTT.

A single count supports this clone. This chain links TRBV19 with TRBJ1-6; tentative D call: TRBD1 (5 bases). This CDR3 region has 16 residues. Germline-derived CDR1 and CDR2 are LNHDA and SQIVND (reference sequence). Trimming took 5 bases from V and 6 from J, leaving 17 bases between them. The chain's CDR3 is CASSPEGARLNSPLHF. DNA of the CDR3: TGTGCCAGTAGTCCCGAAGGGGCGCGCCTTAATTCACCCCTCCACTTT.

The sample holds a few counts of this clone. The rearrangement links TRBV2 to TRBJ1-2; a weak D match, TRBD1 (6 bases). Trimming removed 6 bases at V and 12 bases at J, with 14 bases between. This CDR3 has 11 residues. Germline CDR1 and CDR2: SNHLY and FYNNEI. The CDR3 protein is CASRLLGDNTF. CDR3 DNA: TGTGCCAGCAGGTTACTAGGGGACAACACCTTC. Combining the CDR3 with reference TRBV2 and TRBJ1-2 gives the whole variable domain EPEVTQTPSHQVTQMGQEVILRCVPISNHLYFYWYRQILGQKVEFLVSFYNNEISEKSEIFDDQFSVERPDGSNFTLKIRSTKLEDSAMYFCASRLLGDNTFGSGTRLTVV.

This rearrangement joins TRBV14 to TRBJ2-1; no firm D call. The CDR3 loop spans 14 amino acids. Germline assignment: CDR1 SGHDN and CDR2 FVKESK. V gave up 7 bases and J gave up 1 base, with 11 bases separating them. CDR3 sequence: CASKPSASYNEQFF. The CDR3 nucleotides read TGTGCCAGCAAACCCAGCGCGTCCTACAATGAGCAGTTCTTC.

The chain has TRBV6-5 and TRBJ2-3; TRBD2 agrees at 7 bases. With V trimmed by 5 bases and J by 5 bases, 10 bases remained unmatched. Per the germline V gene, CDR1 is MNHEY and CDR2 is SVGAGI. The CDR3 runs to 15 residues. The CDR3 is CASSTGGLYGDTQYF. In DNA form, the CDR3 reads TGTGCCAGCAGTACGGGGGGTTTGTACGGAGATACGCAGTATTTT.

The J gene is TRBJ2-1, the V gene TRBV15; possible D gene TRBD1, 5 bases. This CDR3 has 14 residues. Germline values: CDR1 LNHNV, CDR2 YYDKDF (reference sequence). Trimming took off 1 base at V and 7 bases at J, with 11 bases between the two ends. The CDR3 sequence is CATSRGDSLNEQFF. For the CDR3, the DNA is TGTGCCACCAGCAGAGGAGACAGCTTAAATGAGCAGTTCTTC. The entire variable domain, with the rest obtained from reference TRBV15 and TRBJ2-1, is as follows: DAMVIQNPRYQVTQFGKPVTLSCSQTLNHNVMYWYQQKSSQAPKLLFHYYDKDFNNEADTPDNFQSRRPNTSFCFLDIRSPGLGDTAMYLCATSRGDSLNEQFFGPGTRLTVL.

The chain combines TRBV28 with TRBJ2-7; 7 bases are a match to TRBD1. The germline V gene has CDR1 MDHEN and CDR2 SYDVKM. This CDR3 has 15 residues. With V trimmed by 4 bases and J by 3 bases, 9 bases remained unmatched. Here the CDR3 reads CASSSYTTGSYEQYF. In DNA, the CDR3 is TGTGCCAGCAGTTCGTATACGACAGGGAGCTACGAGCAGTACTTC.

The chain combines TRBV25-1 with TRBJ2-1, with D perhaps TRBD2 (6 bases). Germline lookup yields CDR1 MGHDK and CDR2 SYGVNS. The length of the CDR3 is 14 residues. Trimming left V 6 bases short and J 4 bases short, with 13 bases between. This CDR3 reads CASSRDSQYNEQFF. The DNA for the CDR3 is TGTGCCAGCAGCCGGGACTCGCAGTACAATGAGCAGTTCTTC.

The chain links TRBV7-3 to TRBJ2-1; 9 bases align to TRBD2. The ends lost 5 bases at V and 6 bases at J; junction bases unmatched: 11. Germline values: CDR1 SGHTA, CDR2 FQGTGA. The CDR3 sequence is 16 residues long. In nucleotides, the CDR3 is TGTGCCAGCAGCCCAACCATAGCGGGAGATCGCAATGAGCAGTTCTTC. Translation gives CASSPTIAGDRNEQFF.

This rearrangement joins TRBV5-1 to TRBJ1-3; no reliable D call. Trimming left V 5 bases short and J 2 bases short, with 14 bases between. The length of the CDR3 is 15 residues. CDR1 is SGHRS, CDR2 YFSETQ, per germline. The chain's CDR3 is CASSPGGVAGNTIYF. The DNA of the CDR3 is TGCGCCAGCAGTCCTGGCGGGGTCGCTGGAAACACCATATATTTT.

This chain connects TRBV28 to TRBJ1-2; the D gene is possibly TRBD1 (5 bases). CDR1 and CDR2 (germline): MDHEN, SYDVKM. This CDR3 comprises 12 residues. Between the trimmed V and J ends, which lost 9 bases and 8 bases, there was a span of 16 bases. The CDR3 spells CASSGEVWGYTF. The CDR3 nucleotides read TGTGCCAGTTCGGGGGAGGTGTGGGGCTACACCTTC.

The rearrangement joins TRBV28 to TRBJ2-7; 8 nucleotides agree with TRBD1. The trim removed 3 bases at V and 6 bases at J, leaving 7 bases unmatched. The CDR3 length is 14 residues. Germline V gene sequence: CDR1 MDHEN, CDR2 SYDVKM. In DNA form, the CDR3 reads TGTGCCAGCAGTTTGCCCGGACAGGGCGGCGAGCAGTACTTC. It yields the protein CASSLPGQGGEQYF.

The chain has TRBV11-2 and TRBJ2-7; D gene uncertain. V shed 1 base and J shed 0 bases, with 10 bases lying between them. In germline, CDR1 is SGHAT, CDR2 FQNNGV. The CDR3 contains 15 residues. The CDR3 nucleotides are TGTGCCAGCAGCTTAGGGCATCACGACTCCTACGAGCAGTACTTC. It yields the protein CASSLGHHDSYEQYF.

The chain combines TRBV7-8 with TRBJ1-5; no firm D call. From germline, CDR1 is SGHVS and CDR2 FQNEAQ. V was clipped by 1 base and J by 0 bases, with 13 bases between them. The CDR3 runs 17 residues. Written as DNA, the CDR3 is TGTGCCAGCAGCTTAGGTACCGGGAGTAATAGCAATCAGCCCCAGCATTTT. This encodes CASSLGTGSNSNQPQHF.

This clone was detected once. The chain uses TRBV9 and TRBJ1-3; the match to TRBD1 covers 7 bases. The V gene end was trimmed by 4 bases and the J gene end by 5 bases; junction bases not matched to a gene: 12. CDR1 SGDLS and CDR2 YYNGEE come from the germline V gene. The CDR3 has 16 amino acids. The CDR3 region has the DNA TGTGCCAGCAGCCCCAACTCAGGGGGACTTAGAAACACCATATATTTT. Translated: CASSPNSGGLRNTIYF.